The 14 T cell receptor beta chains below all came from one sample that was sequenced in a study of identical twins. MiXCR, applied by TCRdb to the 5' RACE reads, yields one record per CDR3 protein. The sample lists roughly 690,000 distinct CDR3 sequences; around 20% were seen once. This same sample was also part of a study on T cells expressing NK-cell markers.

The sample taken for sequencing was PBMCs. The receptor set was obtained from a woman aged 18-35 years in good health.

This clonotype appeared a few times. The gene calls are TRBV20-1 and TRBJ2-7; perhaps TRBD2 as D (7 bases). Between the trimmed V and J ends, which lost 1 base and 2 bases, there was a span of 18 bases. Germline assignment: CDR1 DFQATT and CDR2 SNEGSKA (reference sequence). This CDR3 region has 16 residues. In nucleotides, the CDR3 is TGCAGTGCTAGAGGTTTGGCGGGGGCGCTAACCTACGAGCAGTACTTC. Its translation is CSARGLAGALTYEQYF.

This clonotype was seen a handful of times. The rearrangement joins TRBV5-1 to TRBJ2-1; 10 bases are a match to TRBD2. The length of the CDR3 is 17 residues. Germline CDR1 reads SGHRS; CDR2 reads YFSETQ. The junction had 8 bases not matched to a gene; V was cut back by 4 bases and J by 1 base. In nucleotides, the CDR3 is TGCGCCAGCAGCACCGGACTAGCGGCCTTATCCTACAATGAGCAGTTCTTC. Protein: CASSTGLAALSYNEQFF.

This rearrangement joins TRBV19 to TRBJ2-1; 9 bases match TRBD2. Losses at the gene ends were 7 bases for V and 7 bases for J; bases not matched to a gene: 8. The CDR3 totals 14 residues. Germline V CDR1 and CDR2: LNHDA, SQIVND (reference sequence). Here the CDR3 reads CASKGSGRRNEQFF. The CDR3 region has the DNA TGTGCCAGTAAGGGCAGCGGGAGGAGGAATGAGCAGTTCTTC.

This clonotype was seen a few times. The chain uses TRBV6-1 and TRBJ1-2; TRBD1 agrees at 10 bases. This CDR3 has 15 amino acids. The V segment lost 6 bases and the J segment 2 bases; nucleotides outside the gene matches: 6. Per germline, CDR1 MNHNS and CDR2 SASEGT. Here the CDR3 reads CASSFRTGGNYGYTF. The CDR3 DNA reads TGTGCCAGCAGCTTTCGGACAGGGGGGAACTATGGCTACACCTTC.

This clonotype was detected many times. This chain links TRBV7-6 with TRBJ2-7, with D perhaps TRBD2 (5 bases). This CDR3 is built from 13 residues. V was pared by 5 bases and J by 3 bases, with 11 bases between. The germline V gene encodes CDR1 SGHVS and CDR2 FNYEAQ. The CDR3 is CASSKSGFYEQYF. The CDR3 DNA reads TGTGCCAGCAGCAAGAGCGGATTCTACGAGCAGTACTTC.

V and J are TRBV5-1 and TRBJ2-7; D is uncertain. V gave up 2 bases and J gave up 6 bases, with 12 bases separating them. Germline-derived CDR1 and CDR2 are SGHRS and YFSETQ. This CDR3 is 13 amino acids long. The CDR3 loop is CASSFDTQTEQYF. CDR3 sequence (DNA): TGCGCCAGCAGCTTTGACACTCAGACCGAGCAGTACTTC.

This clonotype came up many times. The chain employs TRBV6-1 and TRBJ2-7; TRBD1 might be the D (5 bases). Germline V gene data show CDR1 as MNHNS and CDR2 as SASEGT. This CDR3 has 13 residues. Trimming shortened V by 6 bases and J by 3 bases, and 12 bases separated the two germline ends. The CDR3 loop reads CASRMTDYYEQYF. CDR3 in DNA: TGTGCCAGCAGGATGACAGATTACTACGAGCAGTACTTC.

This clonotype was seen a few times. This chain's CDR3 is CASSHNSRGGGNEQFF. The CDR3 nucleotides read TGCGCCAGCAGCCATAATAGTCGGGGAGGCGGCAATGAGCAGTTCTTC. The chain uses TRBV4-3 and TRBJ2-1, with a tentative D call TRBD2 (6 bases). The germline CDR1 and CDR2 sequences are LGHNA and YSLEER. The CDR3 is 16 residues long. Trimming shortened V by 3 bases and J by 6 bases, and 18 bases separated the two germline ends.

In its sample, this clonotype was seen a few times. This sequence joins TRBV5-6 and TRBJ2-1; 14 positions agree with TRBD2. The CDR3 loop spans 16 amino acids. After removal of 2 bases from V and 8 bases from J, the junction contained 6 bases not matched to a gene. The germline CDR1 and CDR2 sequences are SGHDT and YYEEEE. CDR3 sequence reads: CASSFGTSGGVHEQFF. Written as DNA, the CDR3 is TGTGCCAGCAGCTTCGGGACTAGCGGGGGAGTTCATGAGCAGTTCTTC.

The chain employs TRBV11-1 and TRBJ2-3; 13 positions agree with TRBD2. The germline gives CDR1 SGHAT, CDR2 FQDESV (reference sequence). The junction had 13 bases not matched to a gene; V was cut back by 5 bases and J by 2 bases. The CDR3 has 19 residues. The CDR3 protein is CASSPPTSGGSFDTDTQYF. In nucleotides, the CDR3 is TGTGCCAGCAGCCCTCCGACTAGCGGGGGGTCCTTTGACACAGATACGCAGTATTTT.

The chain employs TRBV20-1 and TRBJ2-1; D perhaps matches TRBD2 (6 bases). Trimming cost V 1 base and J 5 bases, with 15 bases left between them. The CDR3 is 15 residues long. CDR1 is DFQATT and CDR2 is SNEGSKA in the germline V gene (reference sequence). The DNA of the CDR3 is TGCAGTGCTAGAGCTATCGGGAGTGACGACAATGAGCAGTTCTTC. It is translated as CSARAIGSDDNEQFF.

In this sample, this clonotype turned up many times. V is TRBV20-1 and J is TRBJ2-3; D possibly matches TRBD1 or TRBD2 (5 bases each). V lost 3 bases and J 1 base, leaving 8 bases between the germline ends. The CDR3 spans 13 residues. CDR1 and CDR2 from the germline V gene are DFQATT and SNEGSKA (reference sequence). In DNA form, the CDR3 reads TGCAGTGCTAGGGGGCGGGGCACAGATACGCAGTATTTT. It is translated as CSARGRGTDTQYF.

CDR3 region: CATSRDLQSYEQFF. DNA of the CDR3: TGTGCCACCAGCAGAGATCTCCAGTCATATGAGCAGTTCTTC. The chain joins TRBV15 to TRBJ2-1; D uncertain. Germline V gene data show CDR1 as LNHNV and CDR2 as YYDKDF (reference sequence). With 0 bases removed from V and 8 bases from J, the gap between germline ends came to 11 bases. The CDR3 spans 14 residues.

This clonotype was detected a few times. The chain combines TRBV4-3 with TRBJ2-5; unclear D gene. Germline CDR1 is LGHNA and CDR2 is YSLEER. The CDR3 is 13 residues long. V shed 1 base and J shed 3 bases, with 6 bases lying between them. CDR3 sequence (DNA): TGCGCCAGCAGCCAAGGACCTGAAGAGACCCAGTACTTC. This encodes CASSQGPEETQYF.